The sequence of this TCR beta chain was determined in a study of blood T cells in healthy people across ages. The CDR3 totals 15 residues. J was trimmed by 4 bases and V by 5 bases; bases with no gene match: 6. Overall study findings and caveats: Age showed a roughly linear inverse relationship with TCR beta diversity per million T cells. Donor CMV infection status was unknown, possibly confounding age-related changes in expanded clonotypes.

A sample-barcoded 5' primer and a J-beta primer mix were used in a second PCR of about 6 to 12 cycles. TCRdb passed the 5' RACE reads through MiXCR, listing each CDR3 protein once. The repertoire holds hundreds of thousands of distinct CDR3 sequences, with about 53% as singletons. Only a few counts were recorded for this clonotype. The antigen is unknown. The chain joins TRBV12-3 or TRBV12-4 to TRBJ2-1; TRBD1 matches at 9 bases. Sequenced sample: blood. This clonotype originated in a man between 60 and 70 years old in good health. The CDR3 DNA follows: TGTGCCAGCAGTCCGGGGACAGGGTATTACAATGAGCAGTTCTTC. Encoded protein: CASSPGTGYYNEQFF.